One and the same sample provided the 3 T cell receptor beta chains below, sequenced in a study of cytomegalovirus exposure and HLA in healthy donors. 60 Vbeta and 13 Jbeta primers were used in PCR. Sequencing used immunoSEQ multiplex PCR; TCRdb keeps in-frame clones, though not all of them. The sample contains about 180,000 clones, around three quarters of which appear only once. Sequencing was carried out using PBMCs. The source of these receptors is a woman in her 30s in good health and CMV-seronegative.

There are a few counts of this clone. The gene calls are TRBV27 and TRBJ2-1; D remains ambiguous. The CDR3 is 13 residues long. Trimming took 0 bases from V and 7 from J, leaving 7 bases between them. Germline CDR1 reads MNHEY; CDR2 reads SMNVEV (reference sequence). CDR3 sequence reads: CASSLSIRNEQFF. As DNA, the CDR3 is TGTGCCAGCAGTTTATCGATCAGAAATGAGCAGTTCTTC.

CDR3 DNA: TGCGCCAGCACGACAGGGGCCAACTATGGCTACACCTTC. Translated, it gives CASTTGANYGYTF. The chain couples TRBV5-1 to TRBJ1-2; 8 nucleotides agree with TRBD1. The CDR3 length is 13 residues. Germline V CDR1 and CDR2: SGHRS, YFSETQ. Losses at the gene ends were 6 bases for V and 2 bases for J; bases not matched to a gene: 3.

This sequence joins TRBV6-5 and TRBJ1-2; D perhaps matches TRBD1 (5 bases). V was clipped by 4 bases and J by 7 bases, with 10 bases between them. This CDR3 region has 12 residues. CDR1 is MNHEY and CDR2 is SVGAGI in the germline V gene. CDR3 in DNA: TGTGCCAGCAGTTCAGGGTTGCGTGGCTACACCTTC. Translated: CASSSGLRGYTF.